One and the same sample provided the 28 T cell receptor beta chains below, sequenced in a study of blood T cell repertoires in COVID-19 (dated by TCRdb to about 2020). Receptor amplification or capture employed the immunoSEQ multiplex PCR assay. Imported from immuneACCESS, the table was reduced by TCRdb to in-frame sequences with V and J called. These copies leave out some clones; in studies compared against another copy, an unresolved V gene accounts for under half, and the cause of the remainder is not known. The sample table lists under 300,000 clones, 65% to 80% of them with a count of one. Clones ranked in the top ten supply approximately 4% of the sample. The specimen sequenced was peripheral blood. The receptors derive from a woman in her thirties or forties with active or convalescent COVID-19.

The V gene is TRBV27, the J gene TRBJ1-2; D unclear. The germline V gene encodes CDR1 MNHEY and CDR2 SMNVEV (reference sequence). The CDR3 covers 13 residues. Trimming stripped 6 bases from V and 8 bases from J, with 16 bases between. The CDR3 region has the DNA TGTGCCAGCAGGCGGGGAGCTTATGAGGGCTACACCTTC. Protein: CASRRGAYEGYTF.

There are a few counts of this clone. This CDR3 is CASSFPENNSPLHF. In nucleotides, the CDR3 is TGTGCCAGCAGTTTCCCCGAGAATAATTCACCCCTCCACTTT. This chain links TRBV27 with TRBJ1-6; no clear D gene. CDR1 is MNHEY, CDR2 SMNVEV, per germline (reference sequence). The CDR3 has 14 amino acids. Between the trimmed V and J ends, which lost 3 bases and 5 bases, there was a span of 8 bases.

This chain joins TRBV10-3 and TRBJ1-5; no reliable D call. Trimming cost V 0 bases and J 0 bases, with 9 bases left between them. Germline-derived CDR1 and CDR2 are ENHRY and SYGVKD. The CDR3 is 16 residues long. The CDR3 sequence is CAISESAVISNQPQHF. CDR3 nucleotides: TGTGCCATCAGTGAGTCGGCGGTGATTAGCAATCAGCCCCAGCATTTT.

The chain carries TRBV28 and TRBJ2-3; 12 bases agree with TRBD2. V dropped 7 bases and J dropped 1; count of bases not matched to a gene: 15. In germline, CDR1 is MDHEN, CDR2 SYDVKM. The CDR3 has 19 amino acids. CDR3 sequence (DNA): TGTGCCAGCACCTCGGACCCGCTAGCGGGGGGGAAGGGCACAGATACGCAGTATTTT. Its protein is CASTSDPLAGGKGTDTQYF.

The chain carries TRBV7-9 and TRBJ1-4; D possibly corresponds to TRBD1 (6 bases). Germline CDR1 and CDR2: SEHNR and FQNEAQ (reference sequence). This CDR3 is built from 17 residues. V lost 6 bases to trimming and J lost 2 bases, with 19 bases between them. CDR3 sequence reads: CASSSGTTGWTNEKLFF. The CDR3 nucleotides are TGTGCCAGCAGTTCCGGGACAACCGGGTGGACTAATGAAAAACTGTTTTTT.

V is TRBV2 and J is TRBJ1-2; 10 nucleotides align to TRBD1. There are 14 residues in the CDR3. Germline assignment: CDR1 SNHLY and CDR2 FYNNEI. V lost 6 bases and J lost 7; bases outside the gene matches: 8. CDR3 sequence reads: CASSGRTGGSGYTF. As DNA, the CDR3 is TGTGCCAGCAGCGGGAGGACAGGGGGTAGTGGCTACACCTTC.

The rearrangement links TRBV12-5 to TRBJ1-5, with 11 bases lining up with TRBD1. V dropped 5 bases and J dropped 6; count of bases not matched to a gene: 3. The CDR3 has 14 amino acids. Germline lookup yields CDR1 LGHNT and CDR2 FRNRAP. The CDR3 nucleotides read TGTGCTAGTGGTCGGACAGGGGGCGGTCAGCCCCAGCATTTT. Amino acids: CASGRTGGGQPQHF. Based on the CDR3 plus reference TRBV12-5 and TRBJ1-5, the full variable domain is DARVTQTPRHKVTEMGQEVTMRCQPILGHNTVFWYRQTMMQGLELLAYFRNRAPLDDSGMPKDRFSAEMPDATLATLKIQPSEPRDSAVYFCASGRTGGGQPQHFGDGTRLSIL.

The chain couples TRBV2 to TRBJ1-1, with D perhaps TRBD1 (6 bases). From germline, CDR1 is SNHLY and CDR2 FYNNEI. The CDR3 has 15 amino acids. Trimming took off 7 bases at V and 2 bases at J, with 17 bases between the two ends. The CDR3 region has the DNA TGTGCCAGCATAGGGGGGGGCCGCCGAAACACTGAAGCTTTCTTT. Translating gives CASIGGGRRNTEAFF.

The J gene is TRBJ1-3, the V gene TRBV6-6, with 8 bases that match TRBD1. V lost 4 bases, J lost 4 bases, and 6 bases stayed unmatched. The CDR3 loop spans 15 amino acids. In germline, CDR1 is MNHNY, CDR2 SVGAGI (reference sequence). CDR3 coding DNA: TGTGCCAGCAGTTCTACCACAGGGGGAGGAAACACCATATATTTT. Translation gives CASSSTTGGGNTIYF.

The rearrangement links TRBV9 to TRBJ2-5; 9 nucleotides line up with TRBD2. Germline V lookup: CDR1 SGDLS, CDR2 YYNGEE. The J segment lost 3 bases and the V segment lost 1 base, leaving 4 bases of the junction unmatched. The CDR3 totals 15 residues. CDR3 sequence reads: CASSVRASGEETQYF. In DNA, the CDR3 is TGTGCCAGCAGCGTAAGGGCTAGCGGGGAAGAGACCCAGTACTTC.

This chain connects TRBV2 to TRBJ1-2; no reliable D call. Trimming cost V 4 bases and J 6 bases, with 12 bases left between them. The CDR3 runs 13 residues. CDR1 is SNHLY, CDR2 FYNNEI, per germline. DNA for the CDR3: TGTGCCAGCAGTGGAAGGGAGGCGCATGGCTACACCTTC. It is translated as CASSGREAHGYTF.

The chain carries TRBV28 and TRBJ1-2, with D unresolved. V lost 2 bases and J 8 bases, leaving 15 bases between the germline ends. The CDR3 is 14 residues long. CDR1 and CDR2 from the germline V gene are MDHEN and SYDVKM. CDR3 in amino acids: CASSLGVRREGYTF. The CDR3 DNA follows: TGTGCCAGCAGTTTAGGGGTTAGGAGGGAGGGCTACACCTTC.

V gene TRBV7-6 combines with J gene TRBJ2-7, with 7 positions matching TRBD2. There are 14 residues in the CDR3. The germline CDR1 and CDR2 sequences are SGHVS and FNYEAQ. The ends lost 4 bases at V and 3 bases at J; junction bases unmatched: 6. CDR3 DNA: TGTGCCAGCAGCTCGATGGGCGGGGGCTACGAGCAGTACTTC. Amino acid sequence: CASSSMGGGYEQYF.

The V call is TRBV3-1 (or the pseudogene TRBV3-2), the J call TRBJ1-1; no definite D call. The CDR3 is 11 amino acids. CDR1 is LGHDT, CDR2 YNNKEL, per germline (reference sequence). V lost 6 bases and J 5 bases, leaving 7 bases between the germline ends. The CDR3 DNA is TGTGCCAGCAGTTCCGGGACTGAAGCTTTCTTT. Its protein is CASSSGTEAFF.

The chain combines TRBV7-9 with TRBJ2-1; possible D gene TRBD2, 7 bases. The CDR3 is made up of 16 amino acids. Between the trimmed V and J ends, which lost 6 bases and 7 bases, there was a span of 22 bases. Germline V lookup: CDR1 SEHNR, CDR2 FQNEAQ (reference sequence). The CDR3 region is CASRRKDTGGQNEQFF. DNA for the CDR3: TGTGCCAGCAGACGAAAGGATACGGGGGGCCAAAATGAGCAGTTCTTC. Using reference TRBV7-9 and TRBJ2-1 for the parts outside the CDR3, the full variable domain is DTGVSQNPRHKITKRGQNVTFRCDPISEHNRLYWYRQTLGQGPEFLTYFQNEAQLEKSRLLSDRFSAERPKGSFSTLEIQRTEQGDSAMYLCASRRKDTGGQNEQFFGPGTRLTVL.

This chain joins TRBV6-5 and TRBJ1-2, with a possible D match to TRBD1 (6 bases). V was cut by 10 bases and J by 7 bases, with 16 bases left in between. CDR1 is MNHEY and CDR2 is SVGAGI in the germline V gene. This CDR3 has 12 residues. This chain's CDR3 is CATSGGPGGYTF. Here the CDR3 DNA reads TGTGCCACCTCTGGGGGCCCGGGTGGCTACACCTTC.

This clone showed up just a few times. In the same sample, other DNA sequences code for this CDR3. The rearrangement uses TRBV5-1 and TRBJ1-3; 9 bases match TRBD1. This CDR3 is built from 14 residues. Germline V lookup: CDR1 SGHRS, CDR2 YFSETQ. The V gene end was trimmed by 2 bases and the J gene end by 4 bases; junction bases not matched to a gene: 1. The CDR3 spells CASSFGQGGNTIYF. Written as DNA, the CDR3 is TGCGCCAGCAGCTTCGGACAGGGGGGAAACACCATATATTTT.

This chain uses TRBV30 with TRBJ1-2; 11 bases align to TRBD1. The CDR3 totals 16 residues. Germline-derived CDR1 and CDR2 are GTSNPN and SVGIG (reference sequence). J was trimmed by 4 bases and V by 2 bases; bases with no gene match: 9. In nucleotides, the CDR3 is TGTGCCTGGAGTATAGAAGGGACAGGGGGAAGCTATGGCTACACCTTC. Translating it yields CAWSIEGTGGSYGYTF.

The chain carries TRBV24-1 and TRBJ2-1; 11 bases line up with TRBD2. V lost 2 bases, J lost 2 bases, and 7 bases stayed unmatched. CDR3 size: 18 residues. Germline V lookup: CDR1 KGHDR, CDR2 SFDVKD. The CDR3 DNA is TGTGCCACCAGTGATTACCGGACTAGCGGGCTTGCCTACAATGAGCAGTTCTTC. It translates to CATSDYRTSGLAYNEQFF.

The chain links TRBV11-2 to TRBJ2-1, with 10 bases matching TRBD1. Per the germline V gene, CDR1 is SGHAT and CDR2 is FQNNGV. CDR3 length equals 17 residues. V shed 1 base, J shed 8 bases, and the junction held 11 bases outside the gene matches. The CDR3 reads CASSLGKVRQGADEQFF. In DNA form, the CDR3 reads TGTGCCAGCAGCTTAGGGAAGGTTCGACAGGGGGCCGATGAGCAGTTCTTC.

Only a few counts were recorded for this clone. CDR3 sequence: CASSERVEAFF. The CDR3, as DNA: TGTGCCAGCAGTGAGAGGGTTGAAGCTTTCTTT. V gene TRBV2 combines with J gene TRBJ1-1, with D uncertain. Trimming took 3 bases from V and 7 from J, leaving 6 bases between them. Per germline, CDR1 SNHLY and CDR2 FYNNEI. The CDR3 runs to 11 residues.

The chain joins TRBV5-1 to TRBJ2-1; D possibly corresponds to TRBD1 (7 bases). The germline V gene has CDR1 SGHRS and CDR2 YFSETQ. V shed 2 bases and J shed 7 bases, with 10 bases lying between them. This CDR3 comprises 13 residues. The CDR3 reads CASSFPGGNEQFF. CDR3 in DNA: TGCGCCAGCAGCTTCCCAGGGGGGAATGAGCAGTTCTTC.

The chain links TRBV19 to TRBJ1-5; D not certain. CDR1 and CDR2 from the germline V gene are LNHDA and SQIVND (reference sequence). V lost 0 bases to trimming and J lost 0 bases, with 9 bases between them. CDR3 size: 16 residues. The CDR3 coding sequence is TGTGCCAGTAGTATAGACCCTGGCCATAGCAATCAGCCCCAGCATTTT. Its translation is CASSIDPGHSNQPQHF.

This chain uses TRBV6-5 with TRBJ2-5, with TRBD1 matching over 7 bases. The CDR3 covers 15 residues. Germline-derived CDR1 and CDR2 are MNHEY and SVGAGI. The V and J ends lost 2 bases and 4 bases, in that order; junction bases with no gene match: 7. Here the CDR3 reads CASSYETGNRETQYF. In DNA, the CDR3 is TGTGCCAGCAGTTACGAGACAGGGAATCGAGAGACCCAGTACTTC.

V gene TRBV29-1 combines with J gene TRBJ2-2, with D maybe TRBD2 (6 bases). Per germline, CDR1 SQVTM and CDR2 ANQGSEA. The ends were cut back, 8 bases at V and 3 bases at J, with 10 bases in the middle. The CDR3 is 12 residues long. Written as DNA, the CDR3 is TGCAGCACCGGACTATACACCGGGGAGCTGTTTTTT. This translates into CSTGLYTGELFF.

This chain uses TRBV20-1 with TRBJ1-1, with D tentatively TRBD1 (5 bases). CDR3 length: 11 amino acids. The germline gives CDR1 DFQATT, CDR2 SNEGSKA (reference sequence). V lost 0 bases and J lost 7, with 6 bases in between. The CDR3 DNA reads TGCAGTGCTAGAGACAGGGATGAAGCTTTCTTT. Amino acids: CSARDRDEAFF.

The rearrangement joins TRBV7-8 to TRBJ2-2; no clear D. V lost 6 bases to trimming and J lost 0 bases, with 8 bases between them. The germline V gene encodes CDR1 SGHVS and CDR2 FQNEAQ. The CDR3 is 14 amino acids. CDR3: CASRRYSNTGELFF. The CDR3 DNA follows: TGTGCCAGCAGGAGATACTCGAACACCGGGGAGCTGTTTTTT.

The rearrangement uses TRBV3-1 (or the pseudogene TRBV3-2) and TRBJ2-2, with a tentative D call TRBD2 (6 bases). The CDR3 is 14 amino acids. Trimming shortened V by 2 bases and J by 6 bases, and 10 bases separated the two germline ends. CDR1 and CDR2 (germline): LGHDT, YNNKEL (reference sequence). CDR3 protein: CASSQSGWAGELFF. In DNA, the CDR3 is TGTGCCAGCAGCCAAAGCGGGTGGGCCGGGGAGCTGTTTTTT.